Listed here are 17 T cell receptor beta chains from one sample, sequenced in a study of blood T cell repertoires in COVID-19 (dated by TCRdb to about 2020). The library was produced with the immunoSEQ multiplex PCR assay. This immuneACCESS table, as held by TCRdb, lists in-frame sequences with V and J called but not all clones. Of the missing ones, under half trace to an unresolved V gene in checked studies; the others have no known cause. The sample includes about 160,000 clones, with over 70% observed a single time. The ten top clones hold 2.5% to 3.5% of the sample. Sample: peripheral blood. The receptors stem from an older woman with acute or convalescent COVID-19.

The genes are TRBV6-1 and TRBJ2-3, with D possibly being TRBD2 (6 bases). Germline-derived CDR1 and CDR2 are MNHNS and SASEGT. Trimming removed 5 bases at V and 8 bases at J, with 17 bases between. CDR3 size: 14 residues. This CDR3 is CASSYSLGGGTQYF. The DNA for the CDR3 is TGTGCCAGCAGTTATAGTCTGGGAGGCGGTACGCAGTATTTT.

J is TRBJ2-3 and V is TRBV5-1, with no clear D. The CDR3 totals 16 residues. V gave up 1 base and J gave up 3 bases, with 15 bases separating them. Germline V gives CDR1 SGHRS, CDR2 YFSETQ. The CDR3 is CASSLRQVGATDTQYF. In nucleotides, the CDR3 is TGCGCCAGCAGCTTGCGTCAAGTCGGAGCAACAGATACGCAGTATTTT.

The gene calls are TRBV6-2 or TRBV6-3 and TRBJ2-7, with D possibly being TRBD1 (6 bases). Germline V gives CDR1 MNHEY, CDR2 SVGEGT. This CDR3 contains 14 residues. Trimming shortened V by 3 bases and J by 1 base, and 10 bases separated the two germline ends. CDR3 sequence reads: CASSYLTGSYEQYF. For the CDR3, the DNA is TGTGCCAGCAGTTATCTGACAGGATCCTACGAGCAGTACTTC.

This clone was counted once. This chain links TRBV7-6 with TRBJ1-2, with D unclear. The germline V gene has CDR1 SGHVS and CDR2 FNYEAQ. The CDR3 sequence is 14 residues long. V lost 5 bases to trimming and J lost 3 bases, with 13 bases between them. CDR3 amino acids: CASSPLGAYYGYTF. CDR3 in DNA: TGTGCCAGCAGCCCTCTAGGTGCCTACTATGGCTACACCTTC.

The chain employs TRBV5-1 and TRBJ1-1; a weak D match, TRBD1 (5 bases). V dropped 4 bases and J dropped 2 bases, with 12 bases sitting between them. The CDR3 is 14 residues long. Germline lookup yields CDR1 SGHRS and CDR2 YFSETQ. CDR3 DNA sequence: TGCGCCAGCAGCCACGGGGGTGGAAACACTGAAGCTTTCTTT. Amino acid sequence: CASSHGGGNTEAFF.

This sequence joins TRBV5-4 and TRBJ1-4; 9 bases agree with TRBD1. The germline V gene encodes CDR1 SGHNT and CDR2 YYREEE (reference sequence). The CDR3 has 15 residues. The V gene end was trimmed by 3 bases and the J gene end by 5 bases; junction bases not matched to a gene: 5. Here the CDR3 DNA reads TGTGCCAGCAGCTCACCGGGACAGGGCAATGAAAAACTGTTTTTT. Amino acids: CASSSPGQGNEKLFF.

The chain links TRBV10-3 to TRBJ2-5; 12 nucleotides line up with TRBD2. Germline assignment: CDR1 ENHRY and CDR2 SYGVKD. Trimming removed 8 bases from V and 3 bases from J; junction bases left unmatched: 4. The CDR3 loop spans 14 amino acids. The CDR3 coding sequence is TGTGCCATCGAGACTAGCGGGGGCAAAGAGACCCAGTACTTC. The encoded protein is CAIETSGGKETQYF.

This clone showed up just once. The chain couples TRBV12-3 or TRBV12-4 to TRBJ2-7; D is perhaps TRBD1 (5 bases). V was pared by 1 base and J by 3 bases, with 7 bases between. The CDR3 sequence is 13 residues long. The CDR3, as DNA: TGTGCCAGCAGTTTAGGGCAGGGCTACGAGCAGTACTTC. It translates to CASSLGQGYEQYF.

This chain connects TRBV7-9 to TRBJ1-1, with TRBD1 identical over 9 bases. After removal of 5 bases from V and 8 bases from J, the junction contained 12 bases not matched to a gene. CDR3 length equals 15 residues. Germline CDR1 SEHNR, CDR2 FQNEAQ (reference sequence). CDR3 coding DNA: TGTGCCAGCAGCCTCGCATCAGGGACAGGGAGAGAAGCTTTCTTT. Translation: CASSLASGTGREAFF.

The CDR3 loop is CASSGTYSGANVLTF. For the CDR3, the DNA is TGTGCCAGTAGTGGGACATACTCTGGGGCCAACGTCCTGACTTTC. The chain joins TRBV19 to TRBJ2-6; TRBD1 might be the D (6 bases). Germline CDR1 LNHDA, CDR2 SQIVND (reference sequence). This CDR3 has 15 amino acids. V was pared by 5 bases and J by 0 bases, with 8 bases between.

As for this clone: At the DNA level, this CDR3 is encoded by other sequences in the same sample as well. V is TRBV5-1 and J is TRBJ1-2; D remains ambiguous. CDR3 length: 13 residues. V dropped 0 bases and J dropped 2 bases, with 5 bases sitting between them. Per the germline V gene, CDR1 is SGHRS and CDR2 is YFSETQ. DNA of the CDR3: TGCGCCAGCAGCTTGGGGCAGAACTATGGCTACACCTTC. It yields the protein CASSLGQNYGYTF.

This chain joins TRBV5-5 and TRBJ1-1; no clear D gene. CDR3 size: 15 residues. Germline V lookup: CDR1 SGHKS, CDR2 YYEKEE (reference sequence). V lost 0 bases to trimming and J lost 1 base, with 10 bases between them. CDR3 region: CASSLAMTGNTEAFF. The CDR3 bases are TGTGCCAGCAGCTTGGCGATGACGGGGAACACTGAAGCTTTCTTT. Full variable domain (remainder filled in from reference TRBV5-5 and TRBJ1-1): DAGVTQSPTHLIKTRGQQVTLRCSPISGHKSVSWYQQVLGQGPQFIFQYYEKEERGRGNFPDRFSARQFPNYSSELNVNALLLGDSALYLCASSLAMTGNTEAFFGQGTRLTVV.

This clone was seen a handful of times. This chain uses TRBV5-1 with TRBJ2-1; TRBD2 agrees at 14 bases. V was pared by 2 bases and J by 10 bases, with 5 bases of the junction left unmatched. The CDR3 length is 15 residues. Germline V gene lookup returns CDR1 SGHRS and CDR2 YFSETQ. CDR3 loop: CASSFLGLAGDEQFF. The DNA for the CDR3 is TGCGCCAGCAGCTTCTTGGGACTAGCGGGGGACGAGCAGTTCTTC.

The genes are TRBV5-5 and TRBJ1-6; 8 bases map to TRBD1. The ends lost 0 bases at V and 8 bases at J; junction bases unmatched: 16. This CDR3 is built from 19 residues. Germline CDR1 and CDR2: SGHKS and YYEKEE (reference sequence). The CDR3 bases are TGTGCCAGCAGCTTGGTCGGCTCATTAAGGGACAGGAGCTATTCACCCCTCCACTTT. It specifies CASSLVGSLRDRSYSPLHF. The full variable domain, in which reference TRBV5-5 and TRBJ1-6 provide the parts outside the CDR3, is DAGVTQSPTHLIKTRGQQVTLRCSPISGHKSVSWYQQVLGQGPQFIFQYYEKEERGRGNFPDRFSARQFPNYSSELNVNALLLGDSALYLCASSLVGSLRDRSYSPLHFGNGTRLTVT.

V and J are TRBV5-5 and TRBJ1-2, with 7 bases fitting TRBD1. The CDR3 totals 15 residues. With V trimmed by 6 bases and J by 3 bases, 11 bases remained unmatched. Germline CDR1 and CDR2: SGHKS and YYEKEE (reference sequence). CDR3 sequence reads: CASKLRGGDDYGYTF. The CDR3 DNA reads as TGTGCCAGCAAGCTACGAGGGGGCGACGACTATGGCTACACCTTC.

This clone was counted a few times. The chain recombines TRBV3-1 (or the pseudogene TRBV3-2) with TRBJ2-5, with D hard to call. CDR3 length equals 12 residues. Deletions cut 3 bases from V and 5 bases from J, with 7 bases between. Per the germline V gene, CDR1 is LGHDT and CDR2 is YNNKEL (reference sequence). This CDR3 reads CASSHRRETQYF. DNA for the CDR3: TGTGCCAGCAGCCATAGGCGGGAGACCCAGTACTTC.

The chain uses TRBV19 and TRBJ1-3; 7 bases map to TRBD1. The CDR3 is 15 amino acids. The germline V gene encodes CDR1 LNHDA and CDR2 SQIVND (reference sequence). With 8 bases clipped from V and 2 bases from J, the junction kept 9 bases outside the gene matches. The CDR3 nucleotides are TGTGCCAGTCAAAGACAGGGTTCCGCTGGAAACACCATATATTTT. Protein: CASQRQGSAGNTIYF.